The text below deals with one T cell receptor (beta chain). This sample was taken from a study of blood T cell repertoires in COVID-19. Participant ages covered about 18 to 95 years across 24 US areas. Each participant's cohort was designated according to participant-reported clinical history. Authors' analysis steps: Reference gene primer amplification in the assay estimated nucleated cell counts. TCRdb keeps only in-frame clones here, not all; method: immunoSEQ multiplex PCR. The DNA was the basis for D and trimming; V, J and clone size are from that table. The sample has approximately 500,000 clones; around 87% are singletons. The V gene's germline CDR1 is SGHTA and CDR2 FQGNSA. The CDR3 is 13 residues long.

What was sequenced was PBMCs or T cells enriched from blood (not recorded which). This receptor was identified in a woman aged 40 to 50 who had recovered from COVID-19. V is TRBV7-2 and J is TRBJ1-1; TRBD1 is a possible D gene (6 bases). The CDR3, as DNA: TGTGCTCCAAGGTGGGGGCGTCGGACTGAAGCTTTCTTT. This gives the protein CAPRWGRRTEAFF.